This T cell receptor beta chain came from a study of identical twins. Notes on the study in general: Out-of-frame alpha sequences shared by twins showed excess low generation probability. Without tracking the same donors, conclusions rested on cross-sectional statistical analysis. A partial confounding effect on zero-insertion analyses could come from invariant MAIT and iNKT cells.

Germline V gene data show CDR1 as DFQATT and CDR2 as SNEGSKA (reference sequence). The CDR3 extends over 15 amino acids. The V end was cut by 3 bases, the J end by 8 bases, with 19 bases between. This clonotype occurred many times. What it binds is unknown. MiXCR, run by TCRdb on the 5' RACE reads, gives a single entry per CDR3 protein. The sample yields about 700,000 distinct CDR3 sequences, around 6% seen once. The sequence was collected from a man between 18 and 29 years old in good health. This sequence joins TRBV20-1 and TRBJ2-2, with a possible D match to TRBD2 (5 bases). Material: naive T cells sorted from blood. The CDR3 sequence is CSASAAGLRSGELFF. CDR3 DNA sequence: TGCAGTGCTAGTGCCGCGGGCCTTAGGTCAGGGGAGCTGTTTTTT.